This T cell receptor beta chain was recorded in a study of regulatory T cells in long-lasting Graves disease. Looking at the study overall: Patients newly diagnosed with Graves' had been on antithyroid drugs for under 3 months.

As to this clonotype: What it binds is not known.

As to time point: newly diagnosed GD, antithyroid drugs for less than 3 months. After RNA was extracted from PBMCs, the TCR library was made from it. Findings and limits, study-wide: Preferential use of TRBV28, TRBJ1-2 and TRBJ2-5 was seen in persistent disease. Persistent patients had a count of shared public clonotypes (around 2,500) that exceeded that of new patients (approximately 1,000).

Arm-PCR of CDR3 regions and iRepertoire HTBI primers were used to build TCR beta libraries. Per the study methods: Across samples, 60 to 75 TRBV and some 14 TRBJ segments were found. Each CDR3 protein is one row after TCRdb ran MiXCR on the multiplex PCR reads. The V and J calls come from TCRdb's annotation, not from the publication. The sample records under 300,000 distinct CDR3 sequences, around 20% being singletons. The length of the CDR3 is 13 residues. The germline V gene has CDR1 LNHDA and CDR2 SQIVND (reference sequence). The germline V and J ends were trimmed by 9 bases and 3 bases, with 14 bases remaining between them.

This chain links TRBV19 with TRBJ2-5; TRBD1 or TRBD2 may be the D gene (5 bases each). Sequencing used peripheral blood mononuclear cells (PBMCs), obtained at new diagnosis, from a patient treated with antithyroid drugs. The TCR sequence derives from a female donor with Graves disease. CDR3 DNA: TGTGCCAGCAAGACGTTGGGGGAAGAGACCCAGTACTTC. It specifies CASKTLGEETQYF.